These 11 T cell receptor beta chains share one sample of origin, sequenced in a study of T cell repertoires in cytomegalovirus infection. A single record per CDR3 protein comes from TCRdb applying MiXCR to the reads. The sample lists a few hundred thousand distinct CDR3 sequences; about 39% were seen once. For these TCRs, the target antigens are not known. The sample in question was cultured PBMCs, obtained from culture after CMV antigen stimulation. All receptors derive from a human donor in good health (CMV status not recorded). Some clones in this sample may be carry-over from other donors' samples.

This clonotype was detected ten times or more. The chain carries TRBV12-3 or TRBV12-4 and TRBJ1-3; tentative D call: TRBD1 (6 bases). Trimming removed 5 bases from V and 0 bases from J, with 17 bases in between. The CDR3 sequence is 17 residues long. CDR3 protein: CASSTLGQYHSGNTIYF. CDR3 nucleotide sequence: TGTGCCAGCAGTACACTCGGACAGTACCACTCTGGAAACACCATATATTTT.

This clonotype was found a few times. The rearrangement joins TRBV10-3 to TRBJ2-1; D is perhaps TRBD2 (6 bases). The CDR3 is made up of 15 amino acids. CDR1 and CDR2 (germline): ENHRY, SYGVKD. V lost 6 bases to trimming and J lost 8 bases, with 20 bases between them. The CDR3 region is CAIRRARGSIHEQFF. The CDR3 bases are TGTGCCATCAGGAGGGCGCGGGGCTCCATCCATGAGCAGTTCTTC.

This clonotype has only a few counts. The junction departs from the called germline gene at one end, perhaps through a read error. This chain joins TRBV7-2 and TRBJ2-5; D may be TRBD2 (7 bases). The CDR3 is 14 residues long. Germline V CDR1 and CDR2: SGHTA, FQGNSA. CDR3 region: CASTLGGAQETQYF. DNA of the CDR3: TGTGCCAGCACCTTAGGGGGGGCCCAAGAGACCCAGTACTTC. Full variable domain (missing parts from reference TRBV7-2 and TRBJ2-5): GAGVSQSPSNKVTEKGKDVELRCDPISGHTALYWYRQSLGQGLEFLIYFQGNSAPDKSGLPSDRFSAERTGGSVSTLTIQRTQQEDSAVYLCASTLGGAQETQYFGPGTRLLVL.

This rearrangement joins TRBV12-3 or TRBV12-4 to TRBJ1-4; D is unclear. This CDR3 is 21 amino acids long. Trimming cost V 5 bases and J 5 bases, with 33 bases left between them. CDR3 sequence (DNA): TGTGCCAGCAGTCCCCCCAATGTGATCCAAGCGCCAATAAGGCCCAATGAAAAACTGTTTTTT. Residues: CASSPPNVIQAPIRPNEKLFF.

The sample holds many counts of this clonotype. The V gene is TRBV7-4, the J gene TRBJ1-5; no definite D call. The germline gives CDR1 SGHVT, CDR2 SQSDAQ. V was trimmed by 1 base and J by 3 bases, leaving 7 bases between them. The CDR3 sequence is 14 residues long. Here the CDR3 reads CASSLGQINQPQHF. The CDR3 coding sequence is TGTGCCAGCAGCTTAGGGCAAATCAATCAGCCCCAGCATTTT.

The V call is TRBV9, the J call TRBJ2-7, with D perhaps matching TRBD1 (5 bases). The CDR3 consists of 15 residues. V lost 2 bases, J lost 2 bases, and 14 bases lay in between. CDR1 is SGDLS, CDR2 YYNGEE, per germline. The CDR3 DNA is TGTGCCAGCAGCGTCCTGGGTGGGGCCGCCTACGAGCAGTACTTC. Translating it yields CASSVLGGAAYEQYF.

Notes on this clonotype: The germline gene is not matched at one end of the junction; a read error may be the cause. The V and J genes are TRBV7-2 and TRBJ1-1, with 8 bases that match TRBD1. CDR3 length: 17 residues. CDR1 and CDR2 (germline): SGHTA, FQGNSA. The CDR3 here is CASSLTGPGTGYNEALF. The CDR3 DNA reads as TGTGCCAGCAGCTTAACGGGACCCGGGACAGGATATAATGAAGCTCTCTTT.

This clonotype has a handful of counts. V and J are TRBV29-1 and TRBJ2-3; D possibly uses TRBD1 or TRBD2 (6 bases each). Germline values: CDR1 SQVTM, CDR2 ANQGSEA. The CDR3 sequence is 15 residues long. V lost 1 base, J lost 6 bases, and 17 bases lay in between. CDR3 DNA: TGCAGCGTTGAAGGGGGAGGTCAGGGGATGGATACGCAGTATTTT. As protein: CSVEGGGQGMDTQYF.

In its sample, this clonotype was seen once. The junction differs from germline at one of its ends, possibly a read error. The rearrangement links TRBV7-2 to TRBJ2-1; possibly TRBD1 or TRBD2 for D (6 bases each). The germline gives CDR1 SGHTA, CDR2 FQGNSA. The CDR3 totals 12 residues. CDR3 region: CASSFVRGEQSF. As DNA, the CDR3 is TGTGCCAGCAGCTTTGTGAGGGGGGAGCAGTCCTTC.

This clonotype was seen a handful of times. This sequence joins TRBV28 and TRBJ2-7; D perhaps matches TRBD2 (6 bases). The CDR3 has 14 residues. The ends were cut back, 4 bases at V and 5 bases at J, with 15 bases in the middle. From germline, CDR1 is MDHEN and CDR2 SYDVKM. The CDR3 region is CASSWEVGGHEQYF. The CDR3 nucleotides are TGTGCCAGCAGTTGGGAGGTTGGAGGCCACGAGCAGTACTTC.

The rearrangement uses TRBV3-1 and TRBJ1-2; D is possibly TRBD1 (5 bases). The CDR3 length is 13 residues. The germline gives CDR1 LGHDT, CDR2 YNNKEL (reference sequence). The V end lost 4 bases, the J end lost 7 bases, and 13 bases lay between the germline ends. CDR3 in amino acids: CASSPGGVGGYTF. The CDR3 bases are TGTGCCAGCAGCCCCGGGGGAGTTGGTGGCTACACCTTC.